These T cell receptor beta chains were read from a single sample in a study of blood T cell repertoires in COVID-19. Repertoires were generated with immunoSEQ multiplex PCR, while TCRdb's copy carries only in-frame clones and drops some. The data contain under 350,000 clones, 85% to 90% of them singletons. Input material: peripheral blood. These receptors originate from a human donor in a cohort sampled during active COVID-19. The CDR3 runs from the conserved cysteine through the conserved F or W. A D gene is named only where the DNA matches it firmly. Not all rows give a size; the values are once, few, many and, for expanded clones, a class.

cdr3_nt	cdr3_aa	d_call	j_call	v_call	clone_size
TGTGCCAGCAGCCCAGGCCCAGACCGCTCTGGAAACACCATATATTTT	CASSPGPDRSGNTIYF	.	TRBJ1-3	TRBV7-2	.
TGTGCCAGCAGTTCACTAGCAGATACGCAGTATTTT	CASSSLADTQYF	.	TRBJ2-3	TRBV12-3/TRBV12-4	.
TGTGCCAGCAGCCCCAGGGTGGGGTGGTCCAAAAACATTCAGTACTTC	CASSPRVGWSKNIQYF	.	TRBJ2-4	TRBV3-1/TRBV3-2	once
TGCGCCAGCAGCCAACGTCCACTAGCGGGAGGAGATACGCAGTATTTT	CASSQRPLAGGDTQYF	TRBD2	TRBJ2-3	TRBV4-1	.
TGTGCCAGCAGTCCTCGACAGGGGCGTACGGGCTACACCTTC	CASSPRQGRTGYTF	TRBD1	TRBJ1-2	TRBV6-5	.
TGTGCCAGCAGTTTCCCGGCAGGGGTTAACTATGGCTACACCTTC	CASSFPAGVNYGYTF	.	TRBJ1-2	TRBV28	.
TGTGCCAGCAGCCCTTCCGCCCGCTACCAGCGAGGCACCGGGGAGCTGTTTTTT	CASSPSARYQRGTGELFF	.	TRBJ2-2	TRBV3-1/TRBV3-2	.
TGTGCCAGCAGTTTGAGAAGCAGTCTGAGGAATGAGCAGTTCTTC	CASSLRSSLRNEQFF	.	TRBJ2-1	TRBV27	.
TGCGCCAGCAGCTTGCCTACAGAGTCTGGGGCCAACGTCCTGACTTTC	CASSLPTESGANVLTF	.	TRBJ2-6	TRBV5-1	.
TGTGCCAGCATACCAGGCCCAGGGGCTGAAGCTTTCTTT	CASIPGPGAEAFF	.	TRBJ1-1	TRBV28	.
TGTGCCAGCAGCTTGGGCGGGGACCACAGAGGTAGGTACGAGCAGTACTTC	CASSLGGDHRGRYEQYF	.	TRBJ2-7	TRBV5-4	.
TGTGCCAGGCGACAGGCCAATGAGCAGTTCTTC	CARRQANEQFF	.	TRBJ2-1	TRBV2	.
TGCGCCAGCAGCTTGGCCCGGGAATACGAGCAGTACTTC	CASSLAREYEQYF	.	TRBJ2-7	TRBV5-1	.
TGTGCCAGCAGCGTTTCCCCCACAGGGAGGAACACTGAAGCTTTCTTT	CASSVSPTGRNTEAFF	.	TRBJ1-1	TRBV5-4	.
TGTGCCAGTAGTCCAGCGGGAGCGCCCTACAATGAGCAGTTCTTC	CASSPAGAPYNEQFF	TRBD2	TRBJ2-1	TRBV19	once
TGTGCCACCAGCAGAGTGTCGGGGAACAATGAGCAGTTCTTC	CATSRVSGNNEQFF	.	TRBJ2-1	TRBV15	.
TGTGCCAGTAGCTCGGGACTGTCTGAAAAGCAGTACTTC	CASSSGLSEKQYF	.	TRBJ2-7	TRBV19	.
TGTGCCAGCAGCCCCGGAGGGTCATTCGGGGGTGAGCAGTTCTTC	CASSPGGSFGGEQFF	.	TRBJ2-1	TRBV9	.
TGTGCCAGCAGCCGCGACAGGGAAGCTTTCTTT	CASSRDREAFF	.	TRBJ1-1	TRBV3-1/TRBV3-2	.
TGTGCCAGTAGCAGACAGGGGCGCCCCATGAACACTGAAGCTTTCTTT	CASSRQGRPMNTEAFF	TRBD1	TRBJ1-1	TRBV19	.